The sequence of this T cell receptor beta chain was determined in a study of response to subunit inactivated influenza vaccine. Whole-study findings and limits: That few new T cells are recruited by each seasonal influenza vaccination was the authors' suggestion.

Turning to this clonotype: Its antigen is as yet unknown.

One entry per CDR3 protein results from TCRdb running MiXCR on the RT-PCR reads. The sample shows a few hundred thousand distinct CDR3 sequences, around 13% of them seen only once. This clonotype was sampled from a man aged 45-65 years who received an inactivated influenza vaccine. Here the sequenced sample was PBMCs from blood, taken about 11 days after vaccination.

The CDR3 region is CASSLGPTHRETQYF. CDR3 DNA sequence: TGTGCCAGCAGCTTGGGACCGACGCATAGAGAGACCCAGTACTTC. V and J are TRBV7-2 and TRBJ2-5; D is perhaps TRBD1 or TRBD2 (5 bases each). V dropped 3 bases and J dropped 4 bases, with 15 bases sitting between them. CDR3 length equals 15 residues. Germline values: CDR1 SGHTA, CDR2 FQGNSA.